This TCR beta chain was captured in a study of blood T cells in healthy people across ages. General study findings and limits: It was held that diversity estimates obtained from one million T cells represented underestimates. Older individuals had lower TCR beta diversity per million T cells (the decline was roughly linear). The study could not conclusively compare naive and antigen-experienced cells, given its unsorted PBMCs.

With respect to this clonotype: Antigen: not known.

CDR1 is DFQATT and CDR2 is SNEGSKA in the germline V gene (reference sequence). Trimming removed 0 bases at V and 1 base at J, with 12 bases between. The CDR3 covers 15 residues. A second PCR of about 7 to 12 cycles used a sample-barcoded 5' primer and a J-beta primer mix. With 12 random nucleotides, a template-switch adaptor tagged each individual cDNA molecule. TCRdb re-derived calls from the 5' RACE reads in MiXCR, one entry per CDR3 protein. The data hold about 1.1 million distinct CDR3 sequences, with approximately 38% observed a single time. This receptor was identified in a man aged 18 to 30 in good health. The source material was blood. The chain combines TRBV20-1 with TRBJ1-1; D not resolved. DNA of the CDR3: TGCAGTGCTAGAGACCCCGGGTACCAGAACACTGAAGCTTTCTTT. This encodes CSARDPGYQNTEAFF.